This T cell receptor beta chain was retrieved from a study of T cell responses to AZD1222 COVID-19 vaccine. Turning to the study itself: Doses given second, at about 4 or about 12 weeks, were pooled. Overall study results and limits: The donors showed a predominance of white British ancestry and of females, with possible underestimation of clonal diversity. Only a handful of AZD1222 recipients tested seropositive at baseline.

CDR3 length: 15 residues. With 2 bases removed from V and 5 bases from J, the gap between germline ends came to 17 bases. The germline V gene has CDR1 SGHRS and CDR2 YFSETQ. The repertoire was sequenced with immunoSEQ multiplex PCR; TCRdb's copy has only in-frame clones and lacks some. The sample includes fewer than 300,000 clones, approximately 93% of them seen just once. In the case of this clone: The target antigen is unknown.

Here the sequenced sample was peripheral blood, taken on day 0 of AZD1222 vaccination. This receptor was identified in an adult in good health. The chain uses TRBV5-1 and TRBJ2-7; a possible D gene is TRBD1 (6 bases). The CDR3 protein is CASSFPAGTKNEQYF. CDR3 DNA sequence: TGCGCCAGCAGCTTCCCCGCCGGGACAAAAAACGAGCAGTACTTC.